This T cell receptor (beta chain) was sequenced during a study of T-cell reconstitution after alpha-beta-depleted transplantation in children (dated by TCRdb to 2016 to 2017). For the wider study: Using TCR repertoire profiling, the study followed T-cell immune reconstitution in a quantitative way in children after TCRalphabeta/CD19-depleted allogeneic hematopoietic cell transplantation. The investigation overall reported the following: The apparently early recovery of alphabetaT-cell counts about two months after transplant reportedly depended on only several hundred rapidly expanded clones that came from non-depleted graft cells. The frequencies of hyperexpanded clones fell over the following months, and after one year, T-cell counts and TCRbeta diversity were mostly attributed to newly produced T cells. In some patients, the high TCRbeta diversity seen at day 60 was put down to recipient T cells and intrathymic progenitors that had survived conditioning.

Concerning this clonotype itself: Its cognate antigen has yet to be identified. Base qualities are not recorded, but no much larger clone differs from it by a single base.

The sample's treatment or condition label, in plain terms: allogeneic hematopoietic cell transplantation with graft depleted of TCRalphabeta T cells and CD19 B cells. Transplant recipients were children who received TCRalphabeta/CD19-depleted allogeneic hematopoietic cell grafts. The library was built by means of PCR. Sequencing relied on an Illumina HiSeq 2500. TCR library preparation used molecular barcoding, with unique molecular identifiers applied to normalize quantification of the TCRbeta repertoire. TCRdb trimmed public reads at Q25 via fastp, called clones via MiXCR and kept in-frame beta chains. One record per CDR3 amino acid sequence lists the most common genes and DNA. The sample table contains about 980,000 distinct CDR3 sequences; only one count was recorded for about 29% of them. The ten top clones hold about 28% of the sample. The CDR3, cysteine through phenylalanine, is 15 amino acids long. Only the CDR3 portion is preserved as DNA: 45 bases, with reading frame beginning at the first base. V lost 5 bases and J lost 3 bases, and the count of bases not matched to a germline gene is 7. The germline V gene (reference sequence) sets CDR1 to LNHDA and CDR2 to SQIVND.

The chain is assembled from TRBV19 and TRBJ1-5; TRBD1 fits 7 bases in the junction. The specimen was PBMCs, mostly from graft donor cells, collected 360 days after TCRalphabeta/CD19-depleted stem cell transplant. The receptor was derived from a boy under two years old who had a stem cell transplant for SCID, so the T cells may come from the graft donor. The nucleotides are TGTGCCAGTAGTGCCCAGGGGGAAACCAATCAGCCCCAGCATTTT. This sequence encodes CASSAQGETNQPQHF. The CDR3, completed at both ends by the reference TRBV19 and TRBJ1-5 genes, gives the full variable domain DGGITQSPKYLFRKEGQNVTLSCEQNLNHDAMYWYRQDPGQGLRLIYYSQIVNDFQKGDIAEGYSVSREKKESFPLTVTSAQKNPTAFYLCASSAQGETNQPQHFGDGTRLSIL.